The clone carrying this TCR beta chain was detected a few times. The antigen is undetermined. The sample belongs to a study of T-cell memory formation after mild COVID-19. Findings of the study overall: For second-wave clones that peaked at day 37, SARS-CoV-2 specificity went unverified. Clones shrinking from day 15 to 85 showed even CD4/CD8 mixes; later expanders tilted CD4+.

Researchers used 5'RACE with constant-segment primers to make TCR alpha and TCR beta cDNA libraries that carry sample barcodes and UMIs. TCRdb called the 5' RACE reads again in MiXCR, with one record for every CDR3 protein. The table has about 350,000 distinct CDR3 sequences, roughly 13% seen once. Germline-derived CDR1 and CDR2 are SGHTA and FQGNSA. The CDR3 is 14 residues long. V was clipped by 3 bases and J by 5 bases; unmatched bases: 2. The chain has TRBV7-2 and TRBJ2-2; 8 nucleotides align to TRBD2. The sequenced sample was PBMCs or a T cell subset sorted from them (not recorded which). The TCR was taken from a man aged 18 to 29 who had mild COVID-19 (a few samples of this study predate the infection). Cell type and time point are not known. As DNA, the CDR3 is TGTGCCAGCAGCTTTAGCGGGGCGACCGGGGAGCTGTTTTTT. This translates into CASSFSGATGELFF.